This T cell receptor beta chain appears in the sequencing data of a study of neurological immune-mediated disorders. CDR1 SGHRS and CDR2 YFSETQ come from the germline V gene. V lost 3 bases and J 1 base, leaving 10 bases between the germline ends. This CDR3 has 15 residues. Synthesis of cDNA was carried out by template-switch 5'RACE. The reaction used 10-nucleotide random UMIs. Each sequencing run yielded over 160 million TCR-beta sequences from 15-18 subjects. TCRdb used MiXCR to reprocess the 5' RACE reads, holding one entry per CDR3 protein. The sample has more than 75,000 distinct CDR3 sequences, about 4.5% seen once; the top ten hold 4.5% to 6%. Study-level results: Patients with HTLV-1-associated myelopathy had the highest level of TCR clonal expansion, whereas patients with multiple sclerosis had the lowest level, falling beneath the level found in healthy controls. Neither clinical nor MRI features were associated with the multiple sclerosis repertoire cluster.

As to time point: longitudinal time-point 3. This clonotype appeared many times. Its antigen is unidentified. The clonotype originates from a woman aged 55-69 years with multiple sclerosis. V is TRBV5-1 and J is TRBJ2-2, with D perhaps matching TRBD1 (5 bases). Sequencing was performed on PBMCs. In nucleotides, the CDR3 is TGCGCCAGCAGCTCGAACACAGGGAACACCGGGGAGCTGTTTTTT. Translated: CASSSNTGNTGELFF.